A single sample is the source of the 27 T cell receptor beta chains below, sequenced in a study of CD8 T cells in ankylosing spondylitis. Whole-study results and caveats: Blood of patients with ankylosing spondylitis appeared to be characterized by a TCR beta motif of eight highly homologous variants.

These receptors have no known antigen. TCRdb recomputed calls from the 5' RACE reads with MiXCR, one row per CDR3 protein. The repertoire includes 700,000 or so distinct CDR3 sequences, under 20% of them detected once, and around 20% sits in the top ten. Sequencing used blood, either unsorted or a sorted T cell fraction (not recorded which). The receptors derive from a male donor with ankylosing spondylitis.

The CDR3 reads CASSPYSSGRTDEQYF. The CDR3 nucleotides are TGTGCCAGCAGTCCATATTCTAGCGGGAGGACAGATGAGCAGTACTTC. The chain joins TRBV12-3 or TRBV12-4 to TRBJ2-7; 11 positions agree with TRBD2. This CDR3 has 16 amino acids. V was pared by 5 bases and J by 7 bases, with 13 bases of the junction left unmatched.

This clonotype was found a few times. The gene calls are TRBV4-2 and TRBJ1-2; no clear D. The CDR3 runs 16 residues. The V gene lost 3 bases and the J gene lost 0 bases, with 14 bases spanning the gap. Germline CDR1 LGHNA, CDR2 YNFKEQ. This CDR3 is CASSQIKGSTNYGYTF. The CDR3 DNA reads TGTGCCAGCAGCCAGATTAAGGGAAGTACTAACTATGGCTACACCTTC.

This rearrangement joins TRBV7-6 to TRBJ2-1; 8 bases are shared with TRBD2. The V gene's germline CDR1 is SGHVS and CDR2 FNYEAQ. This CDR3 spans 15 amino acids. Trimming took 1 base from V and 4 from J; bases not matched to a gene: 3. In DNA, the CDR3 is TGTGCCAGCAGCTTAGAGAGCGGGAGATACAATGAGCAGTTCTTC. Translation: CASSLESGRYNEQFF.

The CDR3 reads CASSLYLGGPNQPQHF. CDR3 DNA: TGTGCCAGCAGCTTATATTTAGGGGGCCCAAATCAGCCCCAGCATTTT. The gene calls are TRBV7-9 and TRBJ1-5; TRBD1 matches 7 bases. CDR1 is SEHNR and CDR2 is FQNEAQ in the germline V gene (reference sequence). The CDR3 length is 16 residues. V shed 2 bases, J shed 4 bases, and the junction held 8 bases outside the gene matches.

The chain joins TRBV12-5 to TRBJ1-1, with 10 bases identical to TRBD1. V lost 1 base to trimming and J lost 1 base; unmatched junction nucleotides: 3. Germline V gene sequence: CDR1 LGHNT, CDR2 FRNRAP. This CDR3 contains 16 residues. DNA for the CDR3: TGTGCTAGTGGTTTGGGGGACAGGGGAGCGAACACTGAAGCTTTCTTT. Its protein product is CASGLGDRGANTEAFF.

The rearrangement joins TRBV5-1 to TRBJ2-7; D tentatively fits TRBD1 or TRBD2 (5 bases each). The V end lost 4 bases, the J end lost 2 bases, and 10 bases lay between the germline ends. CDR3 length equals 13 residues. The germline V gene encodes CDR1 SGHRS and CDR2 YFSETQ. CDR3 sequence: CASSRDPTYEQYF. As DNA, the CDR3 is TGCGCCAGCAGCCGGGACCCCACCTACGAGCAGTACTTC.

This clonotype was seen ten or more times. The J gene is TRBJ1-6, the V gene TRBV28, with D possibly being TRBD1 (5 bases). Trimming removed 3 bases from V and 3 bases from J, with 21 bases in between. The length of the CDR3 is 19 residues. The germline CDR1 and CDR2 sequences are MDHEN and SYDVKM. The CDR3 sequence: CASSFDGDGHKIYNSPLHF. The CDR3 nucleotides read TGTGCCAGCAGTTTCGATGGGGACGGCCACAAGATCTATAATTCACCCCTCCACTTT.

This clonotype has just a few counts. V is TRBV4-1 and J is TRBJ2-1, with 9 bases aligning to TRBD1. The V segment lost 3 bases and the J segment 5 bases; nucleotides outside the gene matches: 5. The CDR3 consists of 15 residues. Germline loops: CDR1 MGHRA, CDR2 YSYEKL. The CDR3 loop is CASSQWDRDDNEQFF. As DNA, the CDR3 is TGCGCCAGCAGCCAGTGGGACAGGGACGACAATGAGCAGTTCTTC.

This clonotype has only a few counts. CDR3 bases: TGTGCCAGCACGAGGGGCAGGGGGCAATACGAGCAGTACTTC. Translation: CASTRGRGQYEQYF. The chain has TRBV6-1 and TRBJ2-7; 8 bases align to TRBD1. Unmatched junction bases numbered 9, after V lost 7 bases and J lost 4 bases. Germline V gene sequence: CDR1 MNHNS, CDR2 SASEGT. CDR3 length: 14 residues.

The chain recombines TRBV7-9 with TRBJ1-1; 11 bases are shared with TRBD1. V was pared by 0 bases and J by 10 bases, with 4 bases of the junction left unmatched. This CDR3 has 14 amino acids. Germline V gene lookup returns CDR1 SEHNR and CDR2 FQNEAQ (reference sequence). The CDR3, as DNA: TGTGCCAGCAGCTTAGCGGGGGACAGGGGGAGAGCTTTCTTT. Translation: CASSLAGDRGRAFF.

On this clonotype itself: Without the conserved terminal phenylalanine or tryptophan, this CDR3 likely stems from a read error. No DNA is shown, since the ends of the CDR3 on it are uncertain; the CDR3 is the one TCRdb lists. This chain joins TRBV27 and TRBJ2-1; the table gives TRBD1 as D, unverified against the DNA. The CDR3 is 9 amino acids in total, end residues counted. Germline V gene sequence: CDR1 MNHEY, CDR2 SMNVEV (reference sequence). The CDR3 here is CASSRTGTS.

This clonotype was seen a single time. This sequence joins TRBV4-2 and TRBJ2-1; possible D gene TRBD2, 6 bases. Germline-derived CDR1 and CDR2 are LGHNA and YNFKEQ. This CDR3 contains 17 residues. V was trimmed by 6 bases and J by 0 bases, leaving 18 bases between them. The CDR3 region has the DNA TGTGCCAGCAGATTTTCGTCTAGCGAGATCTCCTACAATGAGCAGTTCTTC. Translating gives CASRFSSSEISYNEQFF.

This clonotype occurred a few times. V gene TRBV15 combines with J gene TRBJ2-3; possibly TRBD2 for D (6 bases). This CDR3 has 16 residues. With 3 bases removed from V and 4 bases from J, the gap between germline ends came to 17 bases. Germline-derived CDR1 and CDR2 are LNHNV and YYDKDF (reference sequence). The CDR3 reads CATSSHPGLRPDTQYF. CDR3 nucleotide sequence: TGTGCCACCAGCAGCCACCCGGGACTTCGCCCAGATACGCAGTATTTT.

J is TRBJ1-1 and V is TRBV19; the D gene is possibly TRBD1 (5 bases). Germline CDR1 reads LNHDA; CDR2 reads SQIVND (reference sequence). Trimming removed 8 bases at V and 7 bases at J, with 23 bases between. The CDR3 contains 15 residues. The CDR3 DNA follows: TGTGCCAGTCGCCCCCGGCAGGACGGAACAGGTGAAGCTTTCTTT. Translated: CASRPRQDGTGEAFF. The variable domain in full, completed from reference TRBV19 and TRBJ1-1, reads DGGITQSPKYLFRKEGQNVTLSCEQNLNHDAMYWYRQDPGQGLRLIYYSQIVNDFQKGDIAEGYSVSREKKESFPLTVTSAQKNPTAFYLCASRPRQDGTGEAFFGQGTRLTVV.

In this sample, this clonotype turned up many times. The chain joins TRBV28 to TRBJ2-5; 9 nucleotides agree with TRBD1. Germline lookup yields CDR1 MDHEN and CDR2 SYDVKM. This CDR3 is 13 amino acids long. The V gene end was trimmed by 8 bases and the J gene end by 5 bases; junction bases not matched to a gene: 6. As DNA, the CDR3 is TGTGCCAGCGGGGGACAGGGCATGGAGACCCAGTACTTC. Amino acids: CASGGQGMETQYF.

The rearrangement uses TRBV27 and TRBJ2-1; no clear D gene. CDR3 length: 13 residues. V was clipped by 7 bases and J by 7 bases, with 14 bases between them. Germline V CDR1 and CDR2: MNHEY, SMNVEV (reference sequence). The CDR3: CASTMFGSNEQFF. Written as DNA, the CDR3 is TGTGCCAGCACCATGTTTGGCTCAAATGAGCAGTTCTTC.

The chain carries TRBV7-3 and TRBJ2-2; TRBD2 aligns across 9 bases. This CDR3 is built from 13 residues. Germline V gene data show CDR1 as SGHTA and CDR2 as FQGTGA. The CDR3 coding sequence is TGTGGGACTAGCGAAGTAAACACCGGGGAGCTGTTTTTT. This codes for CGTSEVNTGELFF.

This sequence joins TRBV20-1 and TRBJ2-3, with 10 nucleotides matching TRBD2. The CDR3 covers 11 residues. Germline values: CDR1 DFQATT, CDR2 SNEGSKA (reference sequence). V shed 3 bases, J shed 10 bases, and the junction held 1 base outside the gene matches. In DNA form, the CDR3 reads TGCAGTGCTAGTAGCGGGGGGCCGCAGTATTTT. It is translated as CSASSGGPQYF.

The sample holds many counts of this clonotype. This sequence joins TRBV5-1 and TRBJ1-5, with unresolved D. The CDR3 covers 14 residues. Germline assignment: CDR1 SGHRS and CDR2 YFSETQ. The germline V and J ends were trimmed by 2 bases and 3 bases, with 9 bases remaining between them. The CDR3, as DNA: TGCGCCAGCAGCTTAAGTGGAAACAATCAGCCCCAGCATTTT. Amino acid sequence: CASSLSGNNQPQHF.

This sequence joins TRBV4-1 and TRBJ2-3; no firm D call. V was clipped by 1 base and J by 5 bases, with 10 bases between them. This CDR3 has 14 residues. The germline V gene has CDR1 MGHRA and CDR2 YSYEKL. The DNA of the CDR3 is TGCGCCAGCAGCCAAGCGGGCTGGGAAGATACGCAGTATTTT. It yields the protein CASSQAGWEDTQYF.

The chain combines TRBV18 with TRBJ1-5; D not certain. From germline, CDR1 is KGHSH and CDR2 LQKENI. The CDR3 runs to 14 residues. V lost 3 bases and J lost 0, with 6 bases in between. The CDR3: CASSPAHSNQPQHF. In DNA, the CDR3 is TGTGCCAGCTCACCGGCACATAGCAATCAGCCCCAGCATTTT.

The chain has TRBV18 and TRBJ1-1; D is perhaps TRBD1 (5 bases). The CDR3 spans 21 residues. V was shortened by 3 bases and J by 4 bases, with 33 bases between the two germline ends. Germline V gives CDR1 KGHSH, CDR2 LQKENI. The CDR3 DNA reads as TGTGCCAGCTCACCCCCCAAGAAATCGACAGAGGATTCCTCCTGTTGCACTGAAGCTTTCTTT. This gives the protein CASSPPKKSTEDSSCCTEAFF.

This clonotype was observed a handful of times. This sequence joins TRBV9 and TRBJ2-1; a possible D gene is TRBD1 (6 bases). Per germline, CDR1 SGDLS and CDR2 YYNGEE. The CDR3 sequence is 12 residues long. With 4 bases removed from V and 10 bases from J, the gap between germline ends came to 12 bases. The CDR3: CASSPARGEQFF. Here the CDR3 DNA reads TGTGCCAGCAGCCCCGCTAGGGGGGAGCAGTTCTTC.

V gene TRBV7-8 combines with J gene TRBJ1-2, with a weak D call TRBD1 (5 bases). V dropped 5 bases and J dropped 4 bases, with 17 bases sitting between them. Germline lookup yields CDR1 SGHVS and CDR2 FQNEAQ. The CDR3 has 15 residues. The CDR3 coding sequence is TGTGCCAGCAGCCTAGGGGTGGGACGCACCTATGGCTACACCTTC. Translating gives CASSLGVGRTYGYTF.

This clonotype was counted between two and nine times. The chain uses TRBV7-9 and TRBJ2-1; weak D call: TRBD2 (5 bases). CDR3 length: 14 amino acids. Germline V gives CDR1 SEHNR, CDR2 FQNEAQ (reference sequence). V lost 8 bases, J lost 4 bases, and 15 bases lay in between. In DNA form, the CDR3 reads TGTGCCAGCGAGGGCGAAACCACTTACAATGAGCAGTTCTTC. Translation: CASEGETTYNEQFF.

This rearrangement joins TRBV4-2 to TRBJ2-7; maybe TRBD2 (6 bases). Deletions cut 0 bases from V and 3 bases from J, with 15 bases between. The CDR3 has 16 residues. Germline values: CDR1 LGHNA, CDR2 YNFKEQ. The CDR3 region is CASSQDLGLSHYEQYF. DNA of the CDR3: TGTGCCAGCAGCCAAGATTTGGGACTTTCCCACTACGAGCAGTACTTC.

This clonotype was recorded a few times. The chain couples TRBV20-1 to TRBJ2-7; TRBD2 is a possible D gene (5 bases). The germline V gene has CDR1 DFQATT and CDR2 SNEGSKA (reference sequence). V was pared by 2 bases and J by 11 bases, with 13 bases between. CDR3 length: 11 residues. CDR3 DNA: TGCAGTGCTAGACCGGCGGGTGTCGAGTACTTC. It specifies CSARPAGVEYF.